This paragraph covers one T cell receptor (beta chain) sequence. Time point specified: peripheral blood 6 weeks after treatment start. This record belongs to a study of PD-L1 blockade in urothelial cancer. Overall study: Blood samples had a median of 141,255 T cells.

Synthetic TCR analog templates were spiked into each PCR. Generated by immunoSEQ multiplex PCR, the TCRdb table keeps only in-frame clones and is missing some. The sample carries about 40,000 clones, over 65% recorded once. The CDR3 runs to 19 residues. Germline V gene data show CDR1 as MDHEN and CDR2 as SYDVKM. The V end was cut by 5 bases, the J end by 0 bases, with 24 bases between. This sample comprised PBMCs, obtained around atezolizumab (anti-PD-L1) treatment. The chain is built from TRBV28 and TRBJ2-3; maybe TRBD2 (6 bases). The TCR was taken from a man aged 40-50 years with urothelial cancer. The CDR3 region is CASSDLVWGGTDSTDTQYF. The CDR3 nucleotides read TGTGCCAGCAGTGACCTAGTCTGGGGCGGGACGGATAGCACAGATACGCAGTATTTT.